The 32 T cell receptor beta chains reported below all come from one sample, sequenced in a study of blood T cell repertoires in COVID-19. Using immunoSEQ multiplex PCR, the repertoire was profiled, and TCRdb retains in-frame clones only, with some absent. Found here are about 240,000 clones, 80% to 90% of them singletons; the top ten hold around 4%. The sequencing input was PBMCs or T cells enriched from blood (not recorded which). The receptors here all came from a woman aged 30 to 39 who had recovered from COVID-19.

This clone was picked up one time. CDR3 sequence reads: CASSYLRDRGLYEQYF. CDR3 in DNA: TGTGCCAGCAGTTACCTCCGGGACAGGGGTCTCTACGAGCAGTACTTC. This chain joins TRBV6-5 and TRBJ2-7; 10 bases fit TRBD1. J gave up 3 bases and V 2 bases, and 7 bases lay outside the gene matches. CDR3 length: 16 residues. CDR1 and CDR2 from the germline V gene are MNHEY and SVGAGI.

V is TRBV21-1 and J is TRBJ1-2; the D call of TRBD1 is as the table states it, not checked on the DNA. TRBV21-1 is a pseudogene locus. The CDR3 is 13 amino acids. The DNA of the CDR3 is TGTGCCAGCCAGACGGGACAGGGCTATGGCTACACCTTC. As protein: CASQTGQGYGYTF.

Of note for this clone: Other DNA sequences within the sample encode an identical CDR3. The CDR3 spells CASSQDGGSYNEQFF. The CDR3 coding sequence is TGTGCCAGCAGCCAAGATGGGGGGTCCTACAATGAGCAGTTCTTC. The rearrangement links TRBV3-1 (or the pseudogene TRBV3-2) to TRBJ2-1; D perhaps matches TRBD2 (6 bases). In germline, CDR1 is LGHDT, CDR2 YNNKEL (reference sequence). The CDR3 is made up of 15 amino acids. V dropped 0 bases and J dropped 1 base, with 7 bases sitting between them.

This chain uses TRBV2 with TRBJ2-5; D might be TRBD1 (6 bases). There are 13 residues in the CDR3. Per the germline V gene, CDR1 is SNHLY and CDR2 is FYNNEI. Trimming left V 6 bases short and J 2 bases short, with 10 bases between. For the CDR3, the DNA is TGTGCCAGCAGACTAAGGGGGCAAGAGACCCAGTACTTC. Protein product: CASRLRGQETQYF.

This chain uses TRBV6-1 with TRBJ1-5, with D unresolved. CDR1 is MNHNS and CDR2 is SASEGT in the germline V gene. The V end was cut by 3 bases, the J end by 4 bases, with 7 bases between. CDR3 length: 13 residues. CDR3: CASSDLQNQPQHF. Here the CDR3 DNA reads TGTGCCAGCAGTGATTTGCAGAATCAGCCCCAGCATTTT.

This rearrangement joins TRBV29-1 to TRBJ1-1; 11 bases fit TRBD1. The CDR3 totals 21 residues. Trimming at V came to 7 bases and at J to 2 bases, leaving 27 bases not matched to a gene. Germline V lookup: CDR1 SQVTM, CDR2 ANQGSEA. The CDR3 here is CSGLPGQGVLGDPFHNTEAFF. In nucleotides, the CDR3 is TGCAGCGGACTACCGGGACAGGGGGTTCTGGGGGACCCTTTTCATAACACTGAAGCTTTCTTT.

This clone occurred a few times. The rearrangement uses TRBV14 and TRBJ1-6; perhaps TRBD1 as D (5 bases). Germline assignment: CDR1 SGHDN and CDR2 FVKESK. V lost 7 bases to trimming and J lost 9 bases, with 13 bases between them. The CDR3 is 13 amino acids. The CDR3: CASKAGGGSPLHF. Here the CDR3 DNA reads TGTGCCAGCAAAGCCGGGGGAGGTTCACCCCTCCACTTT. The full variable domain, completed using reference TRBV14 and TRBJ1-6, is EAGVTQFPSHSVIEKGQTVTLRCDPISGHDNLYWYRRVMGKEIKFLLHFVKESKQDESGMPNNRFLAERTGGTYSTLKVQPAELEDSGVYFCASKAGGGSPLHFGNGTRLTVT.

This chain joins TRBV28 and TRBJ1-3; D is undetermined. CDR3 length equals 11 residues. CDR1 and CDR2 from the germline V gene are MDHEN and SYDVKM. V was pared by 11 bases and J by 0 bases, with 5 bases between. The CDR3 here is CASLSGNTIYF. In DNA form, the CDR3 reads TGTGCCTCCCTCTCTGGAAACACCATATATTTT.

The genes are TRBV19 and TRBJ1-2; possibly TRBD1 for D (5 bases). Germline CDR1 reads LNHDA; CDR2 reads SQIVND (reference sequence). Deletions cut 4 bases from V and 0 bases from J, with 15 bases between. CDR3 length equals 16 residues. This CDR3 reads CASSKRLTETNYGYTF. Written as DNA, the CDR3 is TGTGCCAGTAGTAAACGACTGACAGAGACTAACTATGGCTACACCTTC. The complete variable domain, with remaining parts taken from reference TRBV19 and TRBJ1-2, reads DGGITQSPKYLFRKEGQNVTLSCEQNLNHDAMYWYRQDPGQGLRLIYYSQIVNDFQKGDIAEGYSVSREKKESFPLTVTSAQKNPTAFYLCASSKRLTETNYGYTFGSGTRLTVV.

The chain recombines TRBV28 with TRBJ2-2; 8 bases line up with TRBD2. CDR3 length: 18 amino acids. Germline CDR1 reads MDHEN; CDR2 reads SYDVKM. V trimming: 4 bases; J trimming: 0 bases; junction bases outside the gene matches: 10. The DNA of the CDR3 is TGTGCCAGCAGTTGGGCGGGGGGCTTGAACGCGAACACCGGGGAGCTGTTTTTT. Translating gives CASSWAGGLNANTGELFF.

This clone was counted once. This rearrangement joins TRBV2 to TRBJ1-2; 7 bases align to TRBD1. CDR3 size: 13 residues. Germline-derived CDR1 and CDR2 are SNHLY and FYNNEI. The ends lost 6 bases at V and 5 bases at J; junction bases unmatched: 6. In DNA, the CDR3 is TGTGCCAGCAGAGACAGGGTAGGGTATGGCTACACCTTC. This sequence encodes CASRDRVGYGYTF.

The chain recombines TRBV7-2 with TRBJ1-5, with 7 nucleotides matching TRBD1. V trimming: 2 bases; J trimming: 5 bases; junction bases outside the gene matches: 6. The CDR3 runs 15 residues. The germline V gene has CDR1 SGHTA and CDR2 FQGNSA. DNA of the CDR3: TGTGCCAGCAGCTTACAAGGGGGACAGCATCAGCCCCAGCATTTT. It codes for CASSLQGGQHQPQHF.

This clone occurred once. The V call is TRBV28, the J call TRBJ2-1; D is possibly TRBD1 (6 bases). There are 16 residues in the CDR3. V was cut by 4 bases and J by 5 bases, with 18 bases left in between. Germline CDR1 and CDR2: MDHEN and SYDVKM. CDR3 sequence reads: CASSSLGTILDNEQFF. The CDR3 DNA follows: TGTGCCAGCAGTTCTCTCGGGACAATCCTGGACAATGAGCAGTTCTTC.

The gene calls are TRBV3-1 (or the pseudogene TRBV3-2) and TRBJ1-4; 7 nucleotides line up with TRBD1. Per germline, CDR1 LGHDT and CDR2 YNNKEL (reference sequence). CDR3 length: 15 residues. V was clipped by 6 bases and J by 2 bases; unmatched bases: 6. DNA for the CDR3: TGTGCCAGCAGACTGAGAGGGGGCACTAATGAAAAACTGTTTTTT. As protein: CASRLRGGTNEKLFF.

This clone was detected once. The V gene is TRBV19, the J gene TRBJ2-6; D gene ambiguous. The germline gives CDR1 LNHDA, CDR2 SQIVND (reference sequence). V lost 2 bases, J lost 3 bases, and 11 bases lay in between. The CDR3 consists of 16 residues. The CDR3 coding sequence is TGTGCCAGTAGTATAAACGCCAGGAATGGGGCCAACGTCCTGACTTTC. This sequence encodes CASSINARNGANVLTF.

The chain combines TRBV29-1 with TRBJ1-1, with a possible D match to TRBD1 (5 bases). The ends were cut back, 3 bases at V and 0 bases at J, with 11 bases in the middle. The CDR3 totals 14 residues. Germline assignment: CDR1 SQVTM and CDR2 ANQGSEA. For the CDR3, the DNA is TGCAGCGTTGAGGGTCAGGGATTGAACACTGAAGCTTTCTTT. Protein product: CSVEGQGLNTEAFF.

The rearrangement uses TRBV5-4 and TRBJ2-6; 9 nucleotides line up with TRBD1. The CDR3 spans 18 residues. Germline lookup yields CDR1 SGHNT and CDR2 YYREEE (reference sequence). V gave up 4 bases and J gave up 1 base; unmatched junction bases: 9. DNA of the CDR3: TGTGCCAGCAGCCTGCCGGGACAGGGAGCATCTGGGGCCAACGTCCTGACTTTC. Residues: CASSLPGQGASGANVLTF.

The chain joins TRBV4-1 to TRBJ2-1; 7 nucleotides line up with TRBD1. The germline V gene encodes CDR1 MGHRA and CDR2 YSYEKL. The CDR3 contains 15 residues. J lost 9 bases, V lost 3 bases, and 11 bases had no gene match. The CDR3 is CASSHLDRELGEQFF. CDR3 in DNA: TGCGCCAGCAGCCACCTTGACAGGGAGTTGGGTGAGCAGTTCTTC.

V and J are TRBV6-2 or TRBV6-3 and TRBJ2-1; TRBD2 matches 8 bases. With V trimmed by 2 bases and J by 4 bases, 7 bases remained unmatched. The germline gives CDR1 MNHEY, CDR2 SVGEGT. This CDR3 region has 16 residues. The CDR3 nucleotides are TGTGCCAGCAGTTACAGCGTGGGGACTAGGTACAATGAGCAGTTCTTC. It yields the protein CASSYSVGTRYNEQFF.

The chain's CDR3 is CASSAGVAKNIQYF. CDR3 coding DNA: TGTGCCAGCAGTGCCGGGGTAGCCAAAAACATTCAGTACTTC. V usage is TRBV3-1 (or the pseudogene TRBV3-2) and J usage is TRBJ2-4, with a possible D match to TRBD2 (5 bases). There are 14 residues in the CDR3. Germline V lookup: CDR1 LGHDT, CDR2 YNNKEL (reference sequence). V was clipped by 6 bases and J by 0 bases, with 9 bases between them.

The table lists this clone with a count of one. V usage is TRBV7-2 and J usage is TRBJ1-5; D perhaps matches TRBD1 (5 bases). Germline CDR1 SGHTA, CDR2 FQGNSA. The CDR3 is 15 amino acids. Trimming removed 5 bases at V and 7 bases at J, with 18 bases between. The CDR3 reads CASSLRAGPGQPQHF. DNA of the CDR3: TGTGCCAGCAGCCTTCGGGCCGGACCAGGGCAGCCCCAGCATTTT.

Written as DNA, the CDR3 is TGTGCCAGCAGTCATTACAGGGGGGGCACTGAAGCTTTCTTT. Protein: CASSHYRGGTEAFF. This chain links TRBV28 with TRBJ1-1, with 8 bases identical to TRBD1. Germline values: CDR1 MDHEN, CDR2 SYDVKM. This CDR3 region has 14 residues. With 5 bases clipped from V and 4 bases from J, the junction kept 6 bases outside the gene matches.

This clone appeared a single time. J is TRBJ2-7 and V is TRBV5-5, with D possibly TRBD2 on 5 matching bases. The CDR3 is 15 amino acids. CDR1 is SGHKS and CDR2 is YYEKEE in the germline V gene (reference sequence). The V end was cut by 5 bases, the J end by 1 base, with 16 bases between. CDR3 residues: CASRPQLRGSYEQYF. The CDR3 coding sequence is TGTGCCAGCAGGCCCCAGCTTAGAGGGTCCTACGAGCAGTACTTC.

CDR3 protein: CASSRIAGEISYEQYF. In DNA, the CDR3 is TGCGCCAGCAGCCGCATAGCGGGAGAAATCTCCTACGAGCAGTACTTC. This sequence joins TRBV4-3 and TRBJ2-7; 9 bases align to TRBD2. Looked up from germline, CDR1 is LGHNA and CDR2 is YSLEER. This CDR3 region has 16 residues. Trimming at V came to 4 bases and at J to 0 bases, leaving 7 bases not matched to a gene.

The chain has TRBV4-3 and TRBJ1-2; TRBD1 matches at 10 bases. V lost 3 bases and J lost 3; bases outside the gene matches: 4. Germline V gives CDR1 LGHNA, CDR2 YSLEER. This CDR3 spans 15 amino acids. CDR3 loop: CASSHSGTGDYGYTF. The CDR3 DNA sequence: TGCGCCAGCAGCCACAGCGGGACAGGGGACTATGGCTACACCTTC.

Notes on this clone: At one end the junction does not follow the germline gene, possibly because of a read error. The gene calls are TRBV6-5 and TRBJ2-7; TRBD2 matches at 9 bases. The CDR3 is made up of 14 amino acids. The germline V gene has CDR1 MNHEY and CDR2 SVGAGI. The CDR3 spells CASSHVAGAYERYF. The CDR3 DNA is TGTGCCAGCAGTCACGTAGCGGGGGCCTACGAGCGGTACTTC.

The chain has TRBV5-4 and TRBJ2-1; D perhaps matches TRBD1 (5 bases). In germline, CDR1 is SGHNT, CDR2 YYREEE (reference sequence). Trimming pared 6 bases from V and 1 base from J, leaving 8 bases between. CDR3 size: 13 residues. The CDR3 region is CASTRQSYNEQFF. The CDR3 DNA is TGTGCCAGCACCCGACAGTCCTACAATGAGCAGTTCTTC.

The V and J genes are TRBV4-3 and TRBJ2-1; D not resolved. Trimming removed 0 bases at V and 1 base at J, with 7 bases between. CDR1 LGHNA and CDR2 YSLEER come from the germline V gene. The CDR3 loop spans 15 amino acids. The CDR3 sequence is CASSQESPSYNEQFF. The CDR3 DNA reads TGCGCCAGCAGCCAAGAGTCCCCATCCTACAATGAGCAGTTCTTC.

This chain connects TRBV19 to TRBJ2-2; tentatively, D is TRBD1 (5 bases). V gave up 7 bases and J gave up 2 bases, with 11 bases separating them. This CDR3 spans 14 amino acids. From germline, CDR1 is LNHDA and CDR2 SQIVND (reference sequence). As DNA, the CDR3 is TGTGCCAGTAAGGGGAACAGAAACACCGGGGAGCTGTTTTTT. Its translation is CASKGNRNTGELFF.

The chain uses TRBV19 and TRBJ2-1, with a possible D match to TRBD1 (6 bases). Trimming pared 6 bases from V and 0 bases from J, leaving 12 bases between. CDR1 and CDR2 from the germline V gene are LNHDA and SQIVND (reference sequence). The CDR3 is made up of 15 amino acids. CDR3 protein: CASRGNRVSYNEQFF. In DNA, the CDR3 is TGTGCCAGTAGGGGCAACAGGGTCTCCTACAATGAGCAGTTCTTC.

This clone appeared once. The rearrangement joins TRBV28 to TRBJ2-3; D possibly corresponds to TRBD1 (6 bases). The CDR3 runs to 15 residues. The germline V gene has CDR1 MDHEN and CDR2 SYDVKM. V shed 5 bases and J shed 1 base, with 13 bases lying between them. Here the CDR3 reads CASSPQGRGTDTQYF. Written as DNA, the CDR3 is TGTGCCAGCAGTCCCCAGGGGCGGGGCACAGATACGCAGTATTTT.

The V gene is TRBV30, the J gene TRBJ2-3, with D maybe TRBD1 (6 bases). The CDR3 has 13 amino acids. From germline, CDR1 is GTSNPN and CDR2 SVGIG (reference sequence). The germline V and J ends were trimmed by 5 bases and 8 bases, with 17 bases remaining between them. CDR3 nucleotide sequence: TGTGCCTGGTCTCCGGGGCCCAGGGGTACGCAGTATTTT. It codes for CAWSPGPRGTQYF.